This T cell receptor (beta chain) was documented in a study of blood T cell repertoires in COVID-19. Overall study context: Spain, Italy and the United States supplied samples that represented acute and convalescent COVID-19. Sources were T cells, B-cell-depleted T cells, or PBMCs; the material itself was cDNA or gDNA.

The CDR3 spans 14 residues. V lost 0 bases and J 4 bases, leaving 8 bases between the germline ends. Germline V lookup: CDR1 MNHEY, CDR2 SMNVEV (reference sequence). The authors' processing: Reference gene primer amplification gave nucleated cell count estimates. Sequencing was performed with immunoSEQ multiplex PCR; in TCRdb, only in-frame clones are kept and a portion is missing. The V and J calls and the clone size are those of that table, but D and trimming were determined from the DNA. The data show approximately 150,000 clones, with around 81% seen just once and approximately 11% held by the top ten.

This chain links TRBV27 with TRBJ2-3; D not certain. This TCR derives from a man aged 70-80 years with active or convalescent COVID-19. Sequenced material: peripheral blood. The CDR3 is CASSLSTIPDTQYF. The CDR3 nucleotides read TGTGCCAGCAGTTTATCGACAATTCCAGATACGCAGTATTTT.